The text below deals with one T cell receptor beta chain. Germline V gives CDR1 DFQATT, CDR2 SNEGSKA (reference sequence). The CDR3 has 17 amino acids. Germline trimming cut 6 bases from V and 5 bases from J; bases unmatched to any gene: 14. During construction of the library, unique molecular identifiers were attached to individual cDNA molecules for quantitative, reproducible TCR counting. As handled by the study authors: With a range of roughly 20,000 to 750,000, the median per sample was roughly 91,000 TCRs. TCRdb processed the RACE reads anew with MiXCR; each CDR3 protein has one entry. The V and J calls were determined by TCRdb, not by the authors. Of about 93,000 distinct CDR3 sequences listed, roughly 8% are singletons. The sample is drawn from a study of human T cells and chemical hapten exposure. Study as a whole: TCR yields per sample varied, mainly owing to small pooled library volume differences.

Time point meaning: healthy volunteer bleed at 2 weeks. Unfractionated whole blood served as the source for total RNA extraction. Input material: whole blood. This receptor was obtained from a female donor in good health. Some clones in this sample may be carry-over from other donors' samples. The rearrangement uses TRBV20-1 and TRBJ2-5; 14 bases match TRBD2. Here the CDR3 reads CSANPGLAGEVYETQYF. The CDR3 nucleotides are TGCAGTGCAAATCCGGGACTAGCGGGAGAAGTTTACGAGACCCAGTACTTC.